This note documents a single T cell receptor (beta chain) sequence. The data were taken from a study of OX40 agonist ivuxolimab in advanced cancers. CDR1 and CDR2 (germline): MNHEY, SMNVEV (reference sequence). The V segment lost 6 bases and the J segment 4 bases; nucleotides outside the gene matches: 4. The CDR3 contains 14 residues. Repertoires were generated with immunoSEQ multiplex PCR, while TCRdb's copy carries only in-frame clones and drops some. The sample carries tens of thousands of clones, around 86% recorded once. The source of this sequence is an adult with an advanced solid tumor such as melanoma, head and neck, liver or kidney cancer. The chain is built from TRBV27 and TRBJ2-5; 11 bases fit TRBD2. The input for sequencing was CD4+ or CD8+ T cells sorted from blood, taken in a trial of the OX40 agonist ivuxolimab. CDR3 DNA sequence: TGTGCCAGCAGGAAACTAGCGGGAGTAGAGACCCAGTACTTC. This codes for CASRKLAGVETQYF.